This T cell receptor beta chain stems from a study of blood T cell repertoires in COVID-19. About the study: Acute and convalescent COVID-19 samples came from the United States, Italy and Spain. Sources were T cells, B-cell-depleted T cells, or PBMCs; the material itself was cDNA or gDNA.

Study processing details: Nucleated cell counts were estimated from reference gene primer amplification. The repertoire was sequenced with immunoSEQ multiplex PCR; TCRdb's copy has only in-frame clones and lacks some. V and J calls and clone size are copied from that table; D and trimming were computed from the DNA. This table holds about 130,000 clones, around nine tenths found once. The germline V gene encodes CDR1 SGHTS and CDR2 YDEGEE. V lost 4 bases and J 4 bases, leaving 20 bases between the germline ends. This CDR3 has 17 amino acids. The TCR comes from a woman between 65 and 79 years old with COVID-19, enrolled during active disease. The sequencing sample was made of peripheral blood. The chain links TRBV5-8 to TRBJ2-2, with D perhaps TRBD1 (5 bases). The CDR3 loop is CASSPRTSQKGTGELFF. The CDR3 DNA follows: TGTGCCAGCAGCCCCCGGACATCTCAAAAGGGCACCGGGGAGCTGTTTTTT.